This T cell receptor (beta chain) was identified in a study of blood T cell repertoires in COVID-19. The wider study: Samples representing acute and convalescent COVID-19 were sourced from the United States, Italy and Spain.

Methods used by the authors: Reference gene primer amplification yielded estimated nucleated cell counts. TCRdb's table, derived via immunoSEQ multiplex PCR, lists solely in-frame clones and lacks some. The DNA gave D and trimming, while V, J and clone size come from that table. The sample holds more than 95,000 clones, 75% to 85% seen once. This clone was detected only once. The specimen was peripheral blood. The TCR sequence derives from a woman aged 70-85 years with acute or convalescent COVID-19.

In DNA, the CDR3 is TGTGCCAGCAGCGCCGGGACAGGGGGCTATTACGAGCAGTACTTC. The encoded protein is CASSAGTGGYYEQYF. The rearrangement links TRBV9 to TRBJ2-7; TRBD1 matches 12 bases. The CDR3 runs to 15 residues. V was clipped by 3 bases and J by 4 bases; unmatched bases: 5. Germline CDR1 is SGDLS and CDR2 is YYNGEE.